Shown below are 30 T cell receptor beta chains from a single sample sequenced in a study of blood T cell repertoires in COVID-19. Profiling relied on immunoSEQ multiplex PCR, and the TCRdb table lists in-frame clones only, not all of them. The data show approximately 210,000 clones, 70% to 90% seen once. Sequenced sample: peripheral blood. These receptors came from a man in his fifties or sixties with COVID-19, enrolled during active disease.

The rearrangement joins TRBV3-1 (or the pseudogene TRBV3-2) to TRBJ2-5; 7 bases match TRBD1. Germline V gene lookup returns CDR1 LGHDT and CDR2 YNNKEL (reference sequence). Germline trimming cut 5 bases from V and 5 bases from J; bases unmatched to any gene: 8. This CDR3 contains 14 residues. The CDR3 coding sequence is TGTGCCAGCAGCAAGACACAGGGGTGGGAGACCCAGTACTTC. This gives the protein CASSKTQGWETQYF.

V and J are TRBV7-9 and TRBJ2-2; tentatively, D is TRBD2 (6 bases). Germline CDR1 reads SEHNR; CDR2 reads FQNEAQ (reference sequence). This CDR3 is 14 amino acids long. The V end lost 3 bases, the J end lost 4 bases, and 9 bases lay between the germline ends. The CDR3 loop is CASSLRESTGELFF. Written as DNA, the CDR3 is TGTGCCAGCAGCTTGCGGGAAAGCACCGGGGAGCTGTTTTTT.

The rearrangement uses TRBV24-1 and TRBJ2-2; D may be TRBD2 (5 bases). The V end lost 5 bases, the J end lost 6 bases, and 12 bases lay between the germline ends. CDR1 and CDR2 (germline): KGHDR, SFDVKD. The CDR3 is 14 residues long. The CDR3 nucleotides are TGTGCCACCAGTGGTGGAGGTGACCCCGGGGAGCTGTTTTTT. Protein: CATSGGGDPGELFF.

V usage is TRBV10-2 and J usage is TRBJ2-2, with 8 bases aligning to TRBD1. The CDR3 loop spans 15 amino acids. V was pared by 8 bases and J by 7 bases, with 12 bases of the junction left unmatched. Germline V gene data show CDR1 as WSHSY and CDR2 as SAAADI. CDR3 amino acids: CASHPPPGGNGELFF. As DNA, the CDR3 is TGCGCCAGCCACCCTCCTCCAGGGGGCAACGGGGAGCTGTTTTTT.

In DNA, the CDR3 is TGTGCCAGTAGTACACCGACAGACAGAAACGGCCCTCTCAATCAGCCCCAGCATTTT. The encoded protein is CASSTPTDRNGPLNQPQHF. This chain links TRBV19 with TRBJ1-5; possibly TRBD1 for D (5 bases). CDR1 and CDR2 from the germline V gene are LNHDA and SQIVND (reference sequence). The CDR3 is made up of 19 amino acids. V was clipped by 4 bases and J by 3 bases, with 25 bases between them.

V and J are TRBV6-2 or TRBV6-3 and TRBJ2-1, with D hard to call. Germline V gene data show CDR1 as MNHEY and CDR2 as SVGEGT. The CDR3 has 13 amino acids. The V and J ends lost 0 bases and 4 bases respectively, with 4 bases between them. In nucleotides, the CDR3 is TGTGCCAGCAGTTACTCCCCATACAATGAGCAGTTCTTC. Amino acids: CASSYSPYNEQFF.

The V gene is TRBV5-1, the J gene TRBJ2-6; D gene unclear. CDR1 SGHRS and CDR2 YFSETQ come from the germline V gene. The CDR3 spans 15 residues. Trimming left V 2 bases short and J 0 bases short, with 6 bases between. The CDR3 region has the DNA TGCGCCAGCAGCTTCGTCGGCTCTGGGGCCAACGTCCTGACTTTC. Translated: CASSFVGSGANVLTF.

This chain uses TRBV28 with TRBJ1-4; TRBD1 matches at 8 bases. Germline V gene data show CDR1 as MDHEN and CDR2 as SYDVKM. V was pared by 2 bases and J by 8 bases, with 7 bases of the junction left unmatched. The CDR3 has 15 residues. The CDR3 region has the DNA TGTGCCAGCAGTTTAACCGGGACAGGCGTCGAAAAACTGTTTTTT. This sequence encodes CASSLTGTGVEKLFF.

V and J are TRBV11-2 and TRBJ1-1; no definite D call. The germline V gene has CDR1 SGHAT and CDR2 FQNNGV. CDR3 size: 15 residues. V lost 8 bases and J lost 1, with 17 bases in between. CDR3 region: CASRHGVHTNTEAFF. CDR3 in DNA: TGTGCCAGCCGTCACGGAGTGCACACGAACACTGAAGCTTTCTTT. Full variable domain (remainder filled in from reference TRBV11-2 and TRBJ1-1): EAGVAQSPRYKIIEKRQSVAFWCNPISGHATLYWYQQILGQGPKLLIQFQNNGVVDDSQLPKDRFSAERLKGVDSTLKIQPAKLEDSAVYLCASRHGVHTNTEAFFGQGTRLTVV.

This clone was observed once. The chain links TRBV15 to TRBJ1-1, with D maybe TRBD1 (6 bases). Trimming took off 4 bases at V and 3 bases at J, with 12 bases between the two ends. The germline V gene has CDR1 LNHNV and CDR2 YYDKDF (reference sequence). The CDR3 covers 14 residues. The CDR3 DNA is TGTGCCACCAGCACCTTACAGGGTGACACTGAAGCTTTCTTT. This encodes CATSTLQGDTEAFF.

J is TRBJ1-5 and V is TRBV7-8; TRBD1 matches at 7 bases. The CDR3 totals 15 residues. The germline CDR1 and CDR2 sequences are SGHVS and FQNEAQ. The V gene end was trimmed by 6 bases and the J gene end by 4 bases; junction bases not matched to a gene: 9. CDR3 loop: CASRTGTAVNQPQHF. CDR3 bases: TGTGCCAGCAGGACCGGGACAGCAGTAAATCAGCCCCAGCATTTT.

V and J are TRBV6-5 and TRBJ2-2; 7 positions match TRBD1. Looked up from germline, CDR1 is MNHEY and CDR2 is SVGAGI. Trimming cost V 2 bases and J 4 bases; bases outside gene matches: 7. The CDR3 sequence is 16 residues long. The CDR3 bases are TGTGCCAGCAGTTACGACAGGGCGAGGAGCACCGGGGAGCTGTTTTTT. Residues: CASSYDRARSTGELFF.

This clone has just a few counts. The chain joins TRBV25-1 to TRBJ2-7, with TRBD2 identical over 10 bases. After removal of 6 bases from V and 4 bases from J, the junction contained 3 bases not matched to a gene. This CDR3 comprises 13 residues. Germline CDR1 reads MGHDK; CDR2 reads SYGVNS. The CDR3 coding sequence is TGTGCCAGCAGGGCTAGCGGGAGTTACGAGCAGTACTTC. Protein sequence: CASRASGSYEQYF.

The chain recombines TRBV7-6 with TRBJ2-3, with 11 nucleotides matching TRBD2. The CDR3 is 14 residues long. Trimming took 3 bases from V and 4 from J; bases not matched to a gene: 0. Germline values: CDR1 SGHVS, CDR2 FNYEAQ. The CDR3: CASSFSGGADTQYF. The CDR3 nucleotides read TGTGCCAGCAGCTTTAGCGGGGGGGCAGATACGCAGTATTTT.

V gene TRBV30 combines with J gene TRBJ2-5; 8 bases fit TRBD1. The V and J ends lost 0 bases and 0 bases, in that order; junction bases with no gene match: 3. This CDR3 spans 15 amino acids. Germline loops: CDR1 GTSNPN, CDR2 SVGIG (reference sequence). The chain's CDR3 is CAWSVQDRDQETQYF. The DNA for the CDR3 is TGTGCCTGGAGTGTACAGGACAGGGACCAAGAGACCCAGTACTTC.

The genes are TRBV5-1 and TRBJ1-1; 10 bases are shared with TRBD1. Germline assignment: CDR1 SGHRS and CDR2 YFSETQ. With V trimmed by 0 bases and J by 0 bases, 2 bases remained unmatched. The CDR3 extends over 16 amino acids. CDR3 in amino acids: CASSLGTGGMNTEAFF. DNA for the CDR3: TGCGCCAGCAGCTTGGGGACAGGGGGTATGAACACTGAAGCTTTCTTT.

CDR3 in DNA: TGCGCCAGCAGCAAGGGGGCAGGGATGAACACCGGGGAGCTGTTTTTT. Its translation is CASSKGAGMNTGELFF. The chain couples TRBV5-1 to TRBJ2-2, with 7 bases fitting TRBD1. J lost 1 base, V lost 4 bases, and 7 bases had no gene match. Germline V gene data show CDR1 as SGHRS and CDR2 as YFSETQ. CDR3 size: 16 residues.

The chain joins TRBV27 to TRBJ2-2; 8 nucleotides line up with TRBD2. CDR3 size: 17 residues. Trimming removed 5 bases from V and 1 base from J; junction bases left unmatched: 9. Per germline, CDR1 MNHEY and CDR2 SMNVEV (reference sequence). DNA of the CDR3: TGTGCCAGCAGTCCCCGACTACTAGCGGAGAACACCGGGGAGCTGTTTTTT. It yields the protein CASSPRLLAENTGELFF.

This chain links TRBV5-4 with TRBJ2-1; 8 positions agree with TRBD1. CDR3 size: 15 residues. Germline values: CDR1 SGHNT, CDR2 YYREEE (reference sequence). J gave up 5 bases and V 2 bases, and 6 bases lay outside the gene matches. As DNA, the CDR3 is TGTGCCAGCAGCTTCCCCGGGACAGGAAACAATGAGCAGTTCTTC. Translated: CASSFPGTGNNEQFF.

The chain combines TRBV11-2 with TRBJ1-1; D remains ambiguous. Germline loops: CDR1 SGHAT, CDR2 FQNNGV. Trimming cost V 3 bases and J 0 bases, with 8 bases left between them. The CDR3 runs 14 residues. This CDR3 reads CASSFLGVNTEAFF. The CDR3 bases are TGTGCCAGCAGCTTCCTCGGAGTGAACACTGAAGCTTTCTTT.

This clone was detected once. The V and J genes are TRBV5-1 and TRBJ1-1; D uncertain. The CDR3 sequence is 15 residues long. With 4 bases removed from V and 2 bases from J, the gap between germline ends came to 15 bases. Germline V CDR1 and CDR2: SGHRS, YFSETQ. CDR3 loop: CASSNREVLNTEAFF. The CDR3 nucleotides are TGCGCCAGCAGCAACCGGGAAGTACTTAACACTGAAGCTTTCTTT.

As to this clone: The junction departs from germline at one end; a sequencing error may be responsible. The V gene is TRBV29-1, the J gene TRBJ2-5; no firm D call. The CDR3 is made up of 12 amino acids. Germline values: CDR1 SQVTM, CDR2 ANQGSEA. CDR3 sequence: CSVQQMQEPQYF. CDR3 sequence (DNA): TGCAGCGTCCAACAGATGCAAGAGCCCCAGTACTTC.

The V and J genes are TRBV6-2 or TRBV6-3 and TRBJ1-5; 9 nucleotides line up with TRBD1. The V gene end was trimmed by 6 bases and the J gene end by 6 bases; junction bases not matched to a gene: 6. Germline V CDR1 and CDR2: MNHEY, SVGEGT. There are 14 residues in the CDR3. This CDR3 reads CASSPTGGGQPQHF. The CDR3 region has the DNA TGTGCCAGCAGCCCTACAGGGGGCGGTCAGCCCCAGCATTTT.

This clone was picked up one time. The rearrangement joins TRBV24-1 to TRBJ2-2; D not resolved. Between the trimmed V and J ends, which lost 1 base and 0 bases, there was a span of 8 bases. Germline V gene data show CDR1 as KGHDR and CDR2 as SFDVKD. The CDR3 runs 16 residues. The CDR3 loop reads CATSDFGHSNTGELFF. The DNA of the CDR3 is TGTGCCACCAGTGATTTTGGGCATTCGAACACCGGGGAGCTGTTTTTT.

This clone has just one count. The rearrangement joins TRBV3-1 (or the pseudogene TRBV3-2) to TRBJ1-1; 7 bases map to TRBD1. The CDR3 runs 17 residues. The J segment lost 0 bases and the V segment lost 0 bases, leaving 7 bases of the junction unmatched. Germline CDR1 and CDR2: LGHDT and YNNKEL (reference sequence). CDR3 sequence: CASSQDWEQGLNTEAFF. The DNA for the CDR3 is TGTGCCAGCAGCCAAGATTGGGAACAGGGGTTGAACACTGAAGCTTTCTTT.

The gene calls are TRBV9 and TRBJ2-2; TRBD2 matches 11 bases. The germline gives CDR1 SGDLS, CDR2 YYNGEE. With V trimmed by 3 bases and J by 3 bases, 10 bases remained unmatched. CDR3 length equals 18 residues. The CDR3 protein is CASSGTVAGGPDTGELFF. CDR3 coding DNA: TGTGCCAGCAGCGGTACGGTAGCGGGAGGGCCTGACACCGGGGAGCTGTTTTTT.

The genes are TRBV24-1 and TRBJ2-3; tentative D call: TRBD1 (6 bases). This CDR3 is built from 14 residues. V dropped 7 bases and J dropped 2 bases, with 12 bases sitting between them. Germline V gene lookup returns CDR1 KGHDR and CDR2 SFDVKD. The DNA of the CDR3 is TGTGCCACCAGCGGGACATCACTCACAGATACGCAGTATTTT. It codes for CATSGTSLTDTQYF.

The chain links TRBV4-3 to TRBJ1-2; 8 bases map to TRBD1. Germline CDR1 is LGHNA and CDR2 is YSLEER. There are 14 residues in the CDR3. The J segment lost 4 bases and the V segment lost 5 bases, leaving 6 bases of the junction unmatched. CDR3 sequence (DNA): TGCGCCAGCAGCACGACAGGGGACAGCTATGGCTACACCTTC. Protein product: CASSTTGDSYGYTF.

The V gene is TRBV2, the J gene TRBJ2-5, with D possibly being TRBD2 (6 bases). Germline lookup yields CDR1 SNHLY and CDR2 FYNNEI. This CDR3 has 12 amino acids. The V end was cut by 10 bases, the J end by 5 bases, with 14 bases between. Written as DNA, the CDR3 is TGTGCCACCCGTCGCGGGGAGGAGACCCAGTACTTC. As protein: CATRRGEETQYF.

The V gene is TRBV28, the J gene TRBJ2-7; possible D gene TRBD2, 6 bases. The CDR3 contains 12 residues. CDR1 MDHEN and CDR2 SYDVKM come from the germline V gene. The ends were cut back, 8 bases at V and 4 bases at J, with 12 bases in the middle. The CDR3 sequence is CASLRGGYEQYF. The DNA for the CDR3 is TGTGCCAGCTTAAGGGGAGGATACGAGCAGTACTTC.